These 9 T cell receptor beta chains originate from one sample sequenced in a study of blood T cell repertoires in COVID-19. The data were produced by immunoSEQ multiplex PCR, yet TCRdb's version contains in-frame clones alone and is incomplete. Seen here are about 440,000 clones, approximately 90% observed once, and the top ten hold approximately 4.5%. The sequenced sample consisted of peripheral blood. The origin of the receptors is a woman in her twenties or thirties with acute or convalescent COVID-19.

The rearrangement uses TRBV19 and TRBJ2-1; weak D call: TRBD1 (6 bases). V lost 4 bases to trimming and J lost 3 bases, with 16 bases between them. CDR1 LNHDA and CDR2 SQIVND come from the germline V gene (reference sequence). CDR3 length: 16 amino acids. The CDR3 coding sequence is TGTGCCAGTAGTACGTCTCGGACAGATGGCTACAATGAGCAGTTCTTC. Amino acid sequence: CASSTSRTDGYNEQFF.

The chain employs TRBV6-6 and TRBJ2-7; a weak D match, TRBD2 (6 bases). V was trimmed by 6 bases and J by 6 bases, leaving 12 bases between them. The V gene's germline CDR1 is MNHNY and CDR2 SVGAGI (reference sequence). This CDR3 has 12 residues. The CDR3 reads CASRGTGGEQYF. The CDR3 coding sequence is TGTGCCAGCAGGGGGACCGGGGGCGAGCAGTACTTC.

This chain links TRBV30 with TRBJ1-4; tentatively, D is TRBD1 (6 bases). The CDR3 has 14 amino acids. Germline CDR1 and CDR2: GTSNPN and SVGIG (reference sequence). Trimming took off 3 bases at V and 13 bases at J, with 21 bases between the two ends. The CDR3 coding sequence is TGTGCCTGGAGCCCACAGGGCCGGGTTTTTCGACTGTTTTTT. It translates to CAWSPQGRVFRLFF.

The chain combines TRBV19 with TRBJ2-7, with 8 positions matching TRBD1. The CDR3 sequence is 13 residues long. The junction had 8 bases not matched to a gene; V was cut back by 4 bases and J by 9 bases. Germline V lookup: CDR1 LNHDA, CDR2 SQIVND (reference sequence). The CDR3 DNA reads TGTGCCAGTAGTACAAAGACAGGGGTACTGCAGTACTTC. The encoded protein is CASSTKTGVLQYF.

This clone was observed a single time. The V gene is TRBV2, the J gene TRBJ2-2; D is unresolved. The CDR3 covers 12 residues. Trimming left V 5 bases short and J 6 bases short, with 7 bases between. Germline CDR1 and CDR2: SNHLY and FYNNEI. This CDR3 is CASSRRSGELFF. DNA for the CDR3: TGTGCCAGCAGTCGGCGGTCCGGGGAGCTGTTTTTT.

The J gene is TRBJ2-1, the V gene TRBV21-1; TRBD1, the table's D call, was not compared with the DNA. TRBV21-1 is annotated as a pseudogene. There are 19 residues in the CDR3. The CDR3 is CASSKALRQGSSVGGEQFF. Written as DNA, the CDR3 is TGTGCCAGCAGCAAAGCGCTAAGGCAGGGTAGCTCCGTAGGTGGTGAGCAGTTCTTC.

For this clone: Other DNA sequences within the sample encode an identical CDR3. The gene calls are TRBV30 and TRBJ1-1, with D tentatively TRBD1 (6 bases). The CDR3 spans 13 residues. Trimming removed 5 bases from V and 4 bases from J, with 14 bases in between. Germline V gives CDR1 GTSNPN, CDR2 SVGIG (reference sequence). Here the CDR3 reads CAWSQGLGTEAFF. In DNA form, the CDR3 reads TGTGCCTGGTCTCAGGGGCTGGGCACTGAAGCTTTCTTT.

The rearrangement uses TRBV5-4 and TRBJ1-2; TRBD1 might be the D (6 bases). This CDR3 comprises 14 residues. Germline CDR1 reads SGHNT; CDR2 reads YYREEE (reference sequence). The V gene lost 1 base and the J gene lost 3 bases, with 10 bases spanning the gap. CDR3 amino acids: CASSLFQGYYGYTF. As DNA, the CDR3 is TGTGCCAGCAGCTTGTTTCAGGGGTACTATGGCTACACCTTC.

The chain has TRBV2 and TRBJ2-7; TRBD2 is a possible D gene (7 bases). The CDR3 runs to 13 residues. Germline loops: CDR1 SNHLY, CDR2 FYNNEI. V was shortened by 6 bases and J by 3 bases, with 12 bases between the two germline ends. The CDR3 region has the DNA TGTGCCAGCAGCCTAAGGGGGGGCTACGAGCAGTACTTC. Its translation: CASSLRGGYEQYF.